A selection of T cell receptor beta chains follows, all from one sample in a study of Ad26.COV2.S vaccination and SARS-CoV-2 variants. TCRdb's copy holds only in-frame clones and misses some; the assay was immunoSEQ multiplex PCR. The sample includes 350,000 to 500,000 clones, over 75% of them seen just once. The sample in question was peripheral blood, obtained in a trial of Ad26.COV2.S vaccine versus placebo. All receptors derive from a person between 18 and 65 years old who received the Ad26.COV2.S COVID-19 vaccine or a placebo. Each CDR3 is given with its conserved first and last residue. D genes are given only for firm matches. Only some rows state a clone size, as once, few, many or a class for expanded clones.

.	TRBV25-1	.	TRBJ2-5	TGTGCCAGCAGTGAAGCAGTCAGAGAAGAGACCCAGTACTTC	CASSEAVREETQYF
.	TRBV11-1	.	TRBJ2-7	TGTGCCAGCACCCCCCTGGCGGGGGCCCCCTACGAGCAGTACTTC	CASTPLAGAPYEQYF
TRBD2	TRBV9	.	TRBJ2-3	TGTGCCAGCAGCGTAGCTACCCCTCAAGCGGGGGGATTAGATACGCAGTATTTT	CASSVATPQAGGLDTQYF
.	TRBV6-5	once	TRBJ2-7	TGTGCCAGCAGTTTCCCTCCTCAAGAGCAGTACTTC	CASSFPPQEQYF
.	TRBV29-1	.	TRBJ2-6	TGCAGCGTTGCAGCCTCTGGGGCCAACGTCCTGACTTTC	CSVAASGANVLTF
TRBD1	TRBV27	.	TRBJ2-5	TGTGCCAGCAGTGAAAAAGGGACAGGGATATCAGAGACCCAGTACTTC	CASSEKGTGISETQYF
.	TRBV6-4	once	TRBJ1-1	TGTGCCAGCAGTGCCCTCCCTGGGTCAGGAGACACTGAAGCTTTCTTT	CASSALPGSGDTEAFF
.	TRBV19	few	TRBJ1-3	TGTGCCAGTAGCTGGGGCTCCGACTCTGGAAACACCATATATTTT	CASSWGSDSGNTIYF
TRBD1	TRBV5-5	.	TRBJ2-7	TGTGCCAGCAGCTTCCTGGGACAGGTCTCCTACGAGCAGTACTTC	CASSFLGQVSYEQYF
.	TRBV6-5	few	TRBJ2-7	TGTGCCAGCACAGCGAGGCACAGCTCCTACGAGCAGTACTTC	CASTARHSSYEQYF
.	TRBV6-5	.	TRBJ2-5	TGTGCCAGCAGTTACTCTGGACAGGGAGGGGAGACCCAGTACTTC	CASSYSGQGGETQYF
.	TRBV4-1	few	TRBJ1-1	TGCGCCAGCAGCCCGGGAGTAGTGGGCACTGAAGCTTTCTTT	CASSPGVVGTEAFF
TRBD1	TRBV5-1	.	TRBJ1-2	TGCGCCAGCAGCTTGAACAGGGGGAATGATGGCTACACCTTC	CASSLNRGNDGYTF
TRBD1	TRBV19	.	TRBJ2-3	TGTGCCAGTAGTCTCCGGGACAGGGGAAGGGATACGCAGTATTTT	CASSLRDRGRDTQYF
.	TRBV6-5	.	TRBJ2-5	TGTGCCAGCAGCCGGGGCGGCGAGGAGACCCAGTACTTC	CASSRGGEETQYF
.	TRBV21-1	.	TRBJ2-2	TGTGCCAGCAGCAAAGCTCTTACGGGGGCGAACACCGGGGAGCTGTTTTTT	CASSKALTGANTGELFF
.	TRBV5-1	.	TRBJ2-6	TGCGCCAGCAGCTTGGAGGGCGCTGGGGCCAACGTCCTGACTTTC	CASSLEGAGANVLTF
.	TRBV5-4	.	TRBJ2-7	TGTGCCAGCAGCTTGGACCCACTAGACGAGCAGTACTTC	CASSLDPLDEQYF
.	TRBV2	.	TRBJ2-7	TGTGCCAGCAGTGAAGGGGCGTACTACGAGCAGTACTTC	CASSEGAYYEQYF
TRBD2	TRBV25-1	.	TRBJ2-4	TGTGCCGCCCCAGTAGCGGGGGCTACCAAAAACATTCAGTACTTC	CAAPVAGATKNIQYF
.	TRBV30	.	TRBJ1-6	TGTGCCTGGGGCCCGGTTCGCAATTCACCCCTCCACTTT	CAWGPVRNSPLHF
TRBD1	TRBV2	.	TRBJ2-3	TGTGCCAGCAGTGATAGGGGGCCTACGCAGTATTTT	CASSDRGPTQYF
.	TRBV10-2	.	TRBJ2-7	TGCGCCAGCAGTGAGTCGAGCGCCTACGAGCAGTACTTC	CASSESSAYEQYF
.	TRBV28	.	TRBJ2-5	TGTGCCAGCAGTTCCCCCGGGACGGAAAAAGAGACCCAGTACTTC	CASSSPGTEKETQYF
TRBD1	TRBV15	.	TRBJ1-4	TGTGCCACCAGCAGAGACCTCCCAGACAGGGGGTCCCTAAATGAAAAACTGTTTTTT	CATSRDLPDRGSLNEKLFF
TRBD2	TRBV28	once	TRBJ2-3	TGTGCCAGCAGTTTACTAGCGGGGGGACCTAGCACAGATACGCAGTATTTT	CASSLLAGGPSTDTQYF
.	TRBV4-3	.	TRBJ1-2	TGCGCCAGCAGCCCCCCTAGGACGCGGGGGAAAAACTATGGCTACACCTTC	CASSPPRTRGKNYGYTF
.	TRBV9	few	TRBJ1-2	TGTGCCAGCGGCACAAAACCCTATGGCTACACCTTC	CASGTKPYGYTF
.	TRBV9	.	TRBJ1-5	TGTGCCAGCAGCGTAGGCCCCGGGGATCAGCCCCAGCATTTT	CASSVGPGDQPQHF
.	TRBV4-3	.	TRBJ2-5	TGCGCCAGCAGCTATGGAATTTCGGGGGGCAGGGAGACCCAGTACTTC	CASSYGISGGRETQYF
.	TRBV30	.	TRBJ2-1	TGTGCCTGGAGTGCGCGCCCGGGAGAGCAGTTCTTC	CAWSARPGEQFF
TRBD1	TRBV29-1	.	TRBJ1-3	TGCAGCGTTGGAACGACAGGGCTAACTGGAAACACCATATATTTT	CSVGTTGLTGNTIYF
.	TRBV19	.	TRBJ1-5	TGTGCCAGTAGTATAGTTTTTCAGGGTAATCAGCCCCAGCATTTT	CASSIVFQGNQPQHF
TRBD2	TRBV5-8	.	TRBJ2-3	TGTGCCAGCAGCTCCGGGACTAGCCGTACAGATACGCAGTATTTT	CASSSGTSRTDTQYF
.	TRBV7-9	.	TRBJ1-6	TGTGCCAGCAGCTATACTGGAGGTAATTCACCCCTCCACTTT	CASSYTGGNSPLHF
TRBD1	TRBV12-3/TRBV12-4	.	TRBJ1-6	TGTGCCAGCAATCCAGGGGGCCATTCACCCCTCCACTTT	CASNPGGHSPLHF
.	TRBV29-1	.	TRBJ2-2	TGCAGCGGAACTTGGGGGACACCAGGGACCGGGGAGCTGTTTTTT	CSGTWGTPGTGELFF
.	TRBV10-1	.	TRBJ2-3	TGCGCCAGCACCACACTAGGACCCACAGATACGCAGTATTTT	CASTTLGPTDTQYF
.	TRBV5-4	.	TRBJ2-7	TGTGCCAGCAGCAGGCCGGGCTTAACTGGGGAGCAGTACTTC	CASSRPGLTGEQYF
TRBD1	TRBV5-4	.	TRBJ2-7	TGTGCCAGCAGCTTAGGGGACAGGGCCCCCAACCAAGACTACGAGCAGTACTTC	CASSLGDRAPNQDYEQYF
.	TRBV7-9	.	TRBJ2-5	TGTGCCAGCAGCTTAGGTTTAAGGACACCCCAAGAGACCCAGTACTTC	CASSLGLRTPQETQYF
.	TRBV29-1	.	TRBJ1-1	TGCAGCGTTGAAGGTGCAGGTCAGGGCACTGAAGCTTTCTTT	CSVEGAGQGTEAFF
TRBD1	TRBV5-1	.	TRBJ1-1	TGCGCCAGCAGCTCCCGGGACAGGGGAGCGAACACTGAAGCTTTCTTT	CASSSRDRGANTEAFF
TRBD1	TRBV7-6	.	TRBJ2-7	TGTGCCAGCAGCAAAGGGACAGGATCGACCTACGAGCAGTACTTC	CASSKGTGSTYEQYF
.	TRBV15	.	TRBJ1-1	TGTGCCACCAGCAGAGATCAGGGAGTCTCTGAAGCTTTCTTT	CATSRDQGVSEAFF
.	TRBV4-1	.	TRBJ2-7	TGCGCCAGCAGCCCGGAGTCGGGCGAGCAGTACTTC	CASSPESGEQYF
.	TRBV28	once	TRBJ2-7	TGTGCCAGCAGCCCCGGGATTCACGAGCAGTACTTC	CASSPGIHEQYF